The entry below gives a single T cell receptor beta chain sequence along with its context. Template switching created a universal primer site, and the cDNA included unique molecular identifiers. TCRdb reanalysed the 5' RACE reads using MiXCR and keeps one entry per CDR3 protein. The data hold roughly 750,000 distinct CDR3 sequences, with around 20% observed a single time. V lost 3 bases, J lost 1 base, and 9 bases lay in between. The germline gives CDR1 DFQATT, CDR2 SNEGSKA (reference sequence). The CDR3 length is 13 residues. This sample stems from a study of identical twins. Separately, the same data were catalogued under a study of T cells expressing NK-cell markers. From that study: Out of eight donors sequenced, seven tested HCMV-seropositive and the remaining one seronegative. Only alpha-beta TCR T cells were sorted in several experiments, using an anti-gamma-delta TCR antibody.

What was sequenced was PBMCs. The chain uses TRBV20-1 and TRBJ2-5; D may be TRBD2 (6 bases). This TCR was sampled from a woman under 30 in good health. CDR3 DNA: TGCAGTGCTAGTACGACTAGCCAAGAGACCCAGTACTTC. Its translation: CSASTTSQETQYF.